This paragraph reports one T cell receptor (beta chain). The data belong to a study of CD8+CD57+ T cells in acquired aplastic anemia. Genomic DNA, the template, was used for profiling of the TCR beta VDJ and CDR3. TCRdb called the reads again in MiXCR, with one record for every CDR3 protein. Among approximately 170,000 distinct CDR3 sequences, roughly half were seen once, and the ten largest hold 2.5% to 4%. The CDR3 runs 14 residues. Deletions cut 1 base from V and 5 bases from J, with 14 bases between. Germline CDR1 is DFQATT and CDR2 is SNEGSKA (reference sequence). Selection for sequencing was limited to patients who had shown CD8+CD57+ cell expansion by flow cytometry. Patients had received no therapy at the time of blood sampling.

The receptor's source is a human donor with aplastic anemia. The specimen was sorted CD4+, CD8+, or CD8+CD57+ T cells (not recorded which) from PBMCs. The chain combines TRBV20-1 with TRBJ1-2; D is undetermined. The CDR3 spells CSARVPPSPYGYTF. The DNA for the CDR3 is TGCAGTGCTAGAGTCCCTCCGAGTCCTTATGGCTACACCTTC.